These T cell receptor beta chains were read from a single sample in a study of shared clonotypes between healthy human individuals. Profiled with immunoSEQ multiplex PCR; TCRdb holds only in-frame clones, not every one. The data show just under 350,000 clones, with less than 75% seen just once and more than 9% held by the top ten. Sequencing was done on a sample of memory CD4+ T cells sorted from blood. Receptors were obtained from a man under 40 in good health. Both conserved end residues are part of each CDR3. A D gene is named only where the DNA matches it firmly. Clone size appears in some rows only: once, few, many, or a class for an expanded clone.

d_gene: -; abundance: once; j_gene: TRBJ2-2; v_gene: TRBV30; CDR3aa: CAWSRVGPNTGELFF; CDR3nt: TGTGCCTGGAGCAGAGTGGGGCCGAACACCGGGGAGCTGTTTTTT
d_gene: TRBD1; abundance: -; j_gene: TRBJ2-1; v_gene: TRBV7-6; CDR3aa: CASSEKTGYNEQFF; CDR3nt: TGTGCCAGCAGCGAGAAGACAGGGTACAATGAGCAGTTCTTC
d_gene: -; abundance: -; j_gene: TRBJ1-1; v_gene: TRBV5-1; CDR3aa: CASSLDGGGGTEAFF; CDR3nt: TGCGCCAGCAGCTTGGATGGCGGGGGAGGCACTGAAGCTTTCTTT
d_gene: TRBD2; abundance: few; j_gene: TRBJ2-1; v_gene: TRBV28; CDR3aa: CASRLLAGVYNEQFF; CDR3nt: TGTGCCAGCAGGCTCCTAGCGGGAGTCTACAATGAGCAGTTCTTC
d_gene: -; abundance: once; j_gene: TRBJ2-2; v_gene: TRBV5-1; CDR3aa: CASSLEARAYTGELFF; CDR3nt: TGCGCCAGCAGCTTGGAGGCTAGAGCCTACACCGGGGAGCTGTTTTTT
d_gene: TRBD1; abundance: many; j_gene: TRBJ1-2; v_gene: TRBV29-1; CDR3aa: CSADRTGTNYGYTF; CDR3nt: TGCAGCGCTGACCGGACAGGGACGAACTATGGCTACACCTTC
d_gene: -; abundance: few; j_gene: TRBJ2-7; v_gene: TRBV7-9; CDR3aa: CASSSQGLSEQYF; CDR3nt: TGTGCCAGCAGCTCGCAGGGGCTGTCCGAGCAGTACTTC
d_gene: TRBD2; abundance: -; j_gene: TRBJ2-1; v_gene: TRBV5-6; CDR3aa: CASSLVAGGPIVQFF; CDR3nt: TGTGCCAGCAGCTTGGTAGCGGGAGGCCCAATTGTGCAGTTCTTC
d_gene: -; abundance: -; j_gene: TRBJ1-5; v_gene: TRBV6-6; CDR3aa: CASSYGPRSGNQPQHF; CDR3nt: TGTGCCAGCAGTTACGGGCCGAGGTCGGGCAATCAGCCCCAGCATTTT
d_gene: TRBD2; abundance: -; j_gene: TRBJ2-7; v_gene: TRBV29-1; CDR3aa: CSVEREGLAGLYEQYF; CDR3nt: TGCAGCGTTGAACGAGAGGGACTAGCGGGATTATACGAGCAGTACTTC
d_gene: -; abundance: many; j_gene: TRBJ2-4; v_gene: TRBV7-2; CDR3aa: CASSLGKNIQYF; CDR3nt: TGTGCCAGCAGCTTAGGTAAAAACATTCAGTACTTC
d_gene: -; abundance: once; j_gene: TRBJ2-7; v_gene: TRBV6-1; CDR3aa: CASSDVANEQYF; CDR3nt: TGTGCCAGCAGTGACGTGGCTAACGAGCAGTACTTC
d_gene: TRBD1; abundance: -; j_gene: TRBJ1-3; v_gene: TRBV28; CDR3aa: CASSLTGQGYGNTIYF; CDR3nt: TGTGCCAGCAGCCTCACCGGACAGGGGTATGGAAACACCATATATTTT
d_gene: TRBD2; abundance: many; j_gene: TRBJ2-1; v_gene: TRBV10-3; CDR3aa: CAISGLAGGFSEQFF; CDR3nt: TGTGCCATCAGTGGTCTAGCGGGAGGGTTTAGTGAGCAGTTCTTC
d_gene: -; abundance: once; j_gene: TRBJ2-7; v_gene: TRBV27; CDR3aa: CASSLSRGTYEQYF; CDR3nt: TGTGCCAGCAGTTTATCGAGGGGAACCTACGAGCAGTACTTC
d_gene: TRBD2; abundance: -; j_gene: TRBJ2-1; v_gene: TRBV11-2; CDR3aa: CASSQLAGGPVEQFF; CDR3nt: TGTGCCAGCAGCCAACTAGCGGGAGGGCCAGTTGAGCAGTTCTTC
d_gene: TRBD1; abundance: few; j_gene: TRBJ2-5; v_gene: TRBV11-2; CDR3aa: CASSPRWGRGHNETQYF; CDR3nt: TGTGCCAGCAGCCCGCGGTGGGGCAGGGGGCATAACGAGACCCAGTACTTC
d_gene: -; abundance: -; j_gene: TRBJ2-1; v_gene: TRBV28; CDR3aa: CASSTPRGRSSSYNEQFF; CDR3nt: TGTGCCAGCAGTACCCCCCGGGGGCGGTCGAGCTCCTACAATGAGCAGTTCTTC